This T cell receptor beta chain stems from a study of blood T cell repertoires in COVID-19. Study as a whole: COVID-19 samples collected from the United States, Italy and Spain covered acute and convalescent phases. Sample material is recorded as cDNA or gDNA derived from T cells, B-cell-depleted T cells, or PBMCs.

The authors' processing: Estimated nucleated cell counts came from reference gene primer amplification. This table comes from immunoSEQ multiplex PCR, and its TCRdb copy is limited to in-frame clones, with some not included. That table furnishes V, J and clone size, whereas the DNA furnished D and trimming. The repertoire consists of around 58,000 clones, with 90% to 95% occurring once and the leading ten covering approximately 8%. With 5 bases removed from V and 6 bases from J, the gap between germline ends came to 14 bases. Germline CDR1 and CDR2: MNHEY and SVGAGI. This CDR3 has 14 amino acids. This clone has just one count.

The sample was peripheral blood. This clonotype originated in a woman aged 55-70 years with active or convalescent COVID-19. V usage is TRBV6-5 and J usage is TRBJ1-5; D is unresolved. In DNA form, the CDR3 reads TGTGCCAGCAGTCGGAACGTAGCGCGTCAGCCCCAGCATTTT. Protein sequence: CASSRNVARQPQHF.